This T cell receptor beta chain comes out of a study of cytomegalovirus exposure and HLA in healthy donors. Overall study results and limits: In an earlier analysis, most TCR beta V segments were productive about 87% or about 30% of the time. Other equally common chains were less clonally expanded than HLA-associated TCR beta chains, a later analysis showed.

PCR primers comprised 60 Vbeta and 13 Jbeta primers. Clones were sequenced by immunoSEQ multiplex PCR, and TCRdb holds only the in-frame ones, with some missing. The sample records approximately 100,000 clones, around 80% being singletons. V lost 5 bases to trimming and J lost 0 bases; unmatched junction nucleotides: 3. The CDR3 extends over 14 amino acids. Germline V gene data show CDR1 as SQVTM and CDR2 as ANQGSEA. Concerning this clone itself: The antigen remains undetermined.

The sample comprised PBMCs. The source of this sequence is a female donor in good health and CMV-seropositive. The chain uses TRBV29-1 and TRBJ2-1; 8 bases are shared with TRBD2. CDR3: CSVLAGSSYNEQFF. For the CDR3, the DNA is TGCAGCGTTTTAGCGGGGAGCTCCTACAATGAGCAGTTCTTC.